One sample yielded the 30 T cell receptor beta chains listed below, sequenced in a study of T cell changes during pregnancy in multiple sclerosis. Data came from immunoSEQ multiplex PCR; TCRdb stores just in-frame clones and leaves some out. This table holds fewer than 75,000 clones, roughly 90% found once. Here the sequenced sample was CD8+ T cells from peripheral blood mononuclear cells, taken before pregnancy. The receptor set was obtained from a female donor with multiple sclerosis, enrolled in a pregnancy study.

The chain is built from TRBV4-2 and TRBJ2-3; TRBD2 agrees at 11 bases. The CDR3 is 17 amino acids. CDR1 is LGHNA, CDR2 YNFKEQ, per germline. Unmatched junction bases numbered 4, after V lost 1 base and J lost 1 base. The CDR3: CASSQVISGGGTDTQYF. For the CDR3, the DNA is TGTGCCAGCAGCCAAGTTATTAGCGGGGGGGGCACAGATACGCAGTATTTT.

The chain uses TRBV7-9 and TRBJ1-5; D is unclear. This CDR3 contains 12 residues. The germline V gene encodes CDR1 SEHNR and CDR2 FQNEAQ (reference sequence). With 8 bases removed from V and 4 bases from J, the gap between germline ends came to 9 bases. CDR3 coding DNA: TGTGCCAGCCAGGATGGTAATCAGCCCCAGCATTTT. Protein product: CASQDGNQPQHF.

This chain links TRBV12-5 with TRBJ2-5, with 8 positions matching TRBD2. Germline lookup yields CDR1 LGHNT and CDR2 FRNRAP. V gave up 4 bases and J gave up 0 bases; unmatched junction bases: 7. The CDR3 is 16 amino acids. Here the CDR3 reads CASGSGGGGNQETQYF. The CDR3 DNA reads TGTGCTAGTGGTTCAGGAGGCGGGGGGAACCAAGAGACCCAGTACTTC.

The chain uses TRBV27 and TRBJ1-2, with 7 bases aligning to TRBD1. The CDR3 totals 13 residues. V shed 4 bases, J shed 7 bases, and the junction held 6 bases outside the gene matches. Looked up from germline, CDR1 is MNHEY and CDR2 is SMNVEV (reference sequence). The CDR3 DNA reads TGTGCCAGCAGTTACGACAGGGCGGGTGGCTACACCTTC. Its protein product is CASSYDRAGGYTF.

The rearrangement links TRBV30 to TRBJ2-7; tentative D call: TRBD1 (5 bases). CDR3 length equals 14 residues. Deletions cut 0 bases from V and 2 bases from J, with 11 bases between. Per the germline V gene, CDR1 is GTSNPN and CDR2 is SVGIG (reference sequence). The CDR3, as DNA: TGTGCCTGGAGTGTAGGGGCGAGCCCCTACGAGCAGTACTTC. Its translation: CAWSVGASPYEQYF. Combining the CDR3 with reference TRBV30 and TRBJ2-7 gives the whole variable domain SQTIHQWPATLVQPVGSPLSLECTVEGTSNPNLYWYRQAAGRGLQLLFYSVGIGQISSEVPQNLSASRPQDRQFILSSKKLLLSDSGFYLCAWSVGASPYEQYFGPGTRLTVT.

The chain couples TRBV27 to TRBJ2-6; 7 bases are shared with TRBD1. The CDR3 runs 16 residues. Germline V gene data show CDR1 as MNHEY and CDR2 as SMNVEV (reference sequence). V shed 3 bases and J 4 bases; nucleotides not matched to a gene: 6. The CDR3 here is CASSLTGNLGANVLTF. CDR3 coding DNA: TGTGCCAGCAGTTTGACAGGGAACTTAGGGGCCAACGTCCTGACTTTC. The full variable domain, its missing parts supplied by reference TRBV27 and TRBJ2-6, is EAQVTQNPRYLITVTGKKLTVTCSQNMNHEYMSWYRQDPGLGLRQIYYSMNVEVTDKGDVPEGYKVSRKEKRNFPLILESPSPNQTSLYFCASSLTGNLGANVLTFGAGSRLTVL.

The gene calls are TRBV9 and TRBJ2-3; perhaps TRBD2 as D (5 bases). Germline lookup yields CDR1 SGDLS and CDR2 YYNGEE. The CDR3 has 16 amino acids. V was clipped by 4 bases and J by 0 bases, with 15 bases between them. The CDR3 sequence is CASSPRTGTSTDTQYF. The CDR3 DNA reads TGTGCCAGCAGCCCCCGGACGGGAACTAGCACAGATACGCAGTATTTT.

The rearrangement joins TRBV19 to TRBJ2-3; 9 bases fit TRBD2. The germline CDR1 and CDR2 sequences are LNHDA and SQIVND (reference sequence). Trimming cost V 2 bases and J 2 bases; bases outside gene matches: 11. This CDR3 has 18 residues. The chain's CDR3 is CASSIFPWASGVTDTQYF. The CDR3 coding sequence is TGTGCCAGTAGTATATTTCCTTGGGCTAGCGGGGTCACAGATACGCAGTATTTT.

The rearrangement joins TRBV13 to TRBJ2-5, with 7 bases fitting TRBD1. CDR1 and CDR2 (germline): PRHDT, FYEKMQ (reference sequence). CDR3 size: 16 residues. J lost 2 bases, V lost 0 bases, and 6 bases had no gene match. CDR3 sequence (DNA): TGTGCCAGCAGCTTAGGCCCTGGGACAGCACAAGAGACCCAGTACTTC. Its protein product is CASSLGPGTAQETQYF.

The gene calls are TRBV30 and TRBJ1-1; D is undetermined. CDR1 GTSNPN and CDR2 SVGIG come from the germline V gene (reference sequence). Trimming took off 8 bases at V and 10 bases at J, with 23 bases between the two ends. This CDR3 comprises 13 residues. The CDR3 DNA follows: TGTGCCGTGGAGTCCCCGATCTTCATGGGAGCTTTCTTT. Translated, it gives CAVESPIFMGAFF.

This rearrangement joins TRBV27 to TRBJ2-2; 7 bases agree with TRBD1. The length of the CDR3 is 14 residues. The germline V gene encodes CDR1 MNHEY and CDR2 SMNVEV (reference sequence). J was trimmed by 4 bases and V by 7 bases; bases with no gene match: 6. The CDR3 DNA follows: TGTGCCAGCACCTGGGACAGACCCACCGGGGAGCTGTTTTTT. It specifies CASTWDRPTGELFF.

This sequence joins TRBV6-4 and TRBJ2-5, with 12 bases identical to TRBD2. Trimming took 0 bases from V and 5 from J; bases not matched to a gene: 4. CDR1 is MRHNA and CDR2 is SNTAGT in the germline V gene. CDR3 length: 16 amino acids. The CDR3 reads CASSDSSSGGAETQYF. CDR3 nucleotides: TGTGCCAGCAGTGACTCTTCTAGCGGGGGGGCCGAGACCCAGTACTTC.

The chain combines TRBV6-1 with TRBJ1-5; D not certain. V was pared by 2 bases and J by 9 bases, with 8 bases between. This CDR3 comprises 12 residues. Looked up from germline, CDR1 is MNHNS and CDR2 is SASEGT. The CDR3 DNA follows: TGTGCCAGCAGTGAACAGTCCTGGCCCCAGCATTTT. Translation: CASSEQSWPQHF.

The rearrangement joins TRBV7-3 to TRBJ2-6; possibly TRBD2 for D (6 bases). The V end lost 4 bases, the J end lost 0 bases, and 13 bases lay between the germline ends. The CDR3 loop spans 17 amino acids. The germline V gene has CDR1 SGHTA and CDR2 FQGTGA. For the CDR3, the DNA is TGTGCCAGCAGCTACGGGACTCCCGGCTCTGGGGCCAACGTCCTGACTTTC. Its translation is CASSYGTPGSGANVLTF.

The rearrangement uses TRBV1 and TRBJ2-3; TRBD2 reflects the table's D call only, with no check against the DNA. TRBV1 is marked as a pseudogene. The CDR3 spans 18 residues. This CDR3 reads CTSSQKGLAGGLPDTQYF. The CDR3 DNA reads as TGCACCAGCAGCCAGAAGGGCCTAGCGGGGGGCCTCCCAGATACGCAGTATTTT.

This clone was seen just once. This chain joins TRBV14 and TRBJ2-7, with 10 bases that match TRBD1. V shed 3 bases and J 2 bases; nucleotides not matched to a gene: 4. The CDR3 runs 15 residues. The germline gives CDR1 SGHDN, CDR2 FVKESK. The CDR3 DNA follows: TGTGCCAGCAGCCAGCCGGGACAGGGGCCCTACGAGCAGTACTTC. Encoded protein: CASSQPGQGPYEQYF.

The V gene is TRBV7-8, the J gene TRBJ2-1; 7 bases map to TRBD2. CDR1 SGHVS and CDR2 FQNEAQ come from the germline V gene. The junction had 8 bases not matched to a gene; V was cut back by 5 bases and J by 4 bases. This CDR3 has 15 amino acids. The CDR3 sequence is CASSPKAGVYNEQFF. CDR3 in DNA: TGTGCCAGCAGCCCCAAGGCGGGGGTTTACAATGAGCAGTTCTTC.

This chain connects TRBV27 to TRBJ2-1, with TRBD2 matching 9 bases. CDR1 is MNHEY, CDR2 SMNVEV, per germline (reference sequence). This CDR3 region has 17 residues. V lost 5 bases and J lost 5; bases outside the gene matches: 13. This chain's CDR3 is CASSPGPIAGVDNEQFF. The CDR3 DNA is TGTGCCAGCAGTCCGGGCCCAATAGCGGGGGTCGACAATGAGCAGTTCTTC.

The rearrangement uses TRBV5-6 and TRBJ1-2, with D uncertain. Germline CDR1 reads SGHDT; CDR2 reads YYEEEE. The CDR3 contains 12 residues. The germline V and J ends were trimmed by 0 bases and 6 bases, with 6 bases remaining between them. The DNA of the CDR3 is TGTGCCAGCAGCTTGGATCATCATGGCTACACCTTC. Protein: CASSLDHHGYTF.

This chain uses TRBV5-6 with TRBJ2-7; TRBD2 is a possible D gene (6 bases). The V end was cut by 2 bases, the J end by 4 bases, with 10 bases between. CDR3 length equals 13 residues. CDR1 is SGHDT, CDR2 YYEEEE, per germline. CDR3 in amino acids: CASSFSGVYEQYF. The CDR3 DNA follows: TGTGCCAGCAGCTTTTCGGGGGTATACGAGCAGTACTTC.

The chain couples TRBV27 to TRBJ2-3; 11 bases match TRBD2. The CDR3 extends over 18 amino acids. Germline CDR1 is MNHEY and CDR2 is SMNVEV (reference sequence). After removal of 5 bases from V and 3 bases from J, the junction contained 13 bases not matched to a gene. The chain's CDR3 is CASSLGATSGGRTDTQYF. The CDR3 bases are TGTGCCAGCAGTCTAGGGGCAACTAGCGGGGGCCGTACAGATACGCAGTATTTT.

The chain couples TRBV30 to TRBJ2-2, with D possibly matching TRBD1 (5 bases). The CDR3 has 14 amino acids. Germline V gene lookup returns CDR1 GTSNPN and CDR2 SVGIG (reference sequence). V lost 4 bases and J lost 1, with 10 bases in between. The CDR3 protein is CAWNPGWNTGELFF. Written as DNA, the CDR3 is TGTGCCTGGAACCCAGGGTGGAACACCGGGGAGCTGTTTTTT.

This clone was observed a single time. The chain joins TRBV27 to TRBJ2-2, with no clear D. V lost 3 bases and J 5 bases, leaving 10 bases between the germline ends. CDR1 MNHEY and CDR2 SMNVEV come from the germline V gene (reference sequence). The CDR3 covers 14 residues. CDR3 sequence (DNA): TGTGCCAGCAGTTTTCTTGGGCCTACCGGGGAGCTGTTTTTT. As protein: CASSFLGPTGELFF.

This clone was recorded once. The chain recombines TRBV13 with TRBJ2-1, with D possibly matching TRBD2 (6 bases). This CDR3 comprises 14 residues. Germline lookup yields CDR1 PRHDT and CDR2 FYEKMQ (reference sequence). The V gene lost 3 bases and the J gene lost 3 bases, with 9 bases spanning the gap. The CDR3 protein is CASSFSGYYNEQFF. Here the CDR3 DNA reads TGTGCCAGCAGCTTTAGCGGTTACTACAATGAGCAGTTCTTC.

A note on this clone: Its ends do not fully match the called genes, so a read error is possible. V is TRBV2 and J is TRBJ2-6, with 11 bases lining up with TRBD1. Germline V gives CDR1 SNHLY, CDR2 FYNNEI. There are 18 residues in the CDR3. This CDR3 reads CASIWSGTGGSGANVLTF. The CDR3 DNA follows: TGCGCCAGCATATGGTCCGGGACAGGGGGCTCTGGGGCCAACGTCCTGACTTTC. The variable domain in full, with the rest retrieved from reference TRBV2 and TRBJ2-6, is EPEVTQTPSHQVTQMGQEVILRCVPISNHLYFYWYRQILGQKVEFLVSFYNNEISEKSEIFDDQFSVERPDGSNFTLKIRSTKLEDSAMYFCASIWSGTGGSGANVLTFGAGSRLTVL.

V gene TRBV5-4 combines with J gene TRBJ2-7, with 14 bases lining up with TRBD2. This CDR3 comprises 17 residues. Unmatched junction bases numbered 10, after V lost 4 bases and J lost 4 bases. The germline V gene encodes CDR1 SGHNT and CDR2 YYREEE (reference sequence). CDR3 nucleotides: TGTGCCAGCAGCACGACTAGCGGGGGGGCCTCGGGATACGAGCAGTACTTC. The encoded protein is CASSTTSGGASGYEQYF.

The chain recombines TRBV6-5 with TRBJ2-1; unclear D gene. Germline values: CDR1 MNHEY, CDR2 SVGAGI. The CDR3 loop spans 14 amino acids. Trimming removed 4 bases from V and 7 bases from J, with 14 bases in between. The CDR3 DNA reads TGTGCCAGCAGTTCCGGGTCCTCTTGGAATGAGCAGTTCTTC. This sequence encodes CASSSGSSWNEQFF.

CDR3 amino acids: CASSSGDRAHEQYF. CDR3 DNA sequence: TGCGCCAGCAGCTCCGGGGACAGGGCCCACGAGCAGTACTTC. The chain links TRBV5-1 to TRBJ2-7; 9 bases fit TRBD1. Germline CDR1 SGHRS, CDR2 YFSETQ. The CDR3 is made up of 14 amino acids. The V and J ends lost 3 bases and 5 bases, in that order; junction bases with no gene match: 6.

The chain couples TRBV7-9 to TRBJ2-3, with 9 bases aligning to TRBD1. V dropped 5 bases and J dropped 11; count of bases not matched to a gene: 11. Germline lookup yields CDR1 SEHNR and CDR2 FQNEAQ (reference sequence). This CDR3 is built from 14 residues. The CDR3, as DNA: TGTGCCAGCAGCGACCCAGTCGGACAGGGGAAGCAGTATTTT. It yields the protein CASSDPVGQGKQYF. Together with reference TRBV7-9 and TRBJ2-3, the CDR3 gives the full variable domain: DTGVSQNPRHKITKRGQNVTFRCDPISEHNRLYWYRQTLGQGPEFLTYFQNEAQLEKSRLLSDRFSAERPKGSFSTLEIQRTEQGDSAMYLCASSDPVGQGKQYFGPGTRLTVL.

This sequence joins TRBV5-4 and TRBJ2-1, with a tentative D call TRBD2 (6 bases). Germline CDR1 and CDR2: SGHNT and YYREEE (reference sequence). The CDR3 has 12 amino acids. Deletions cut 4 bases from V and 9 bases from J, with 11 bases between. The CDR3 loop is CASSPLGGEQFF. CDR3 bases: TGTGCCAGCAGCCCCCTCGGGGGTGAGCAGTTCTTC. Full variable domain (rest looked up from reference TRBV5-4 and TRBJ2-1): ETGVTQSPTHLIKTRGQQVTLRCSSQSGHNTVSWYQQALGQGPQFIFQYYREEENGRGNFPPRFSGLQFPNYSSELNVNALELDDSALYLCASSPLGGEQFFGPGTRLTVL.